Following are 31 T cell receptor beta chains from one sample sequenced in a study of blood T cell repertoires in COVID-19 (dated by TCRdb to 2018 to 2020). Library generation was performed with the immunoSEQ multiplex PCR assay. TCRdb stores this immuneACCESS table with in-frame sequences only. Part of the clones is absent; in the studies checked, under half of the shortfall reflects unresolved V genes, and no reason is known for the rest. Here the sample has approximately 280,000 clones; roughly nine tenths occur a single time. Jointly, the top ten make up around 2.1% of the sample. Sequencing was performed on peripheral blood. The receptors come from a man in his fifties or sixties with acute or convalescent COVID-19.

V and J are TRBV27 and TRBJ2-7; possible D gene TRBD1, 7 bases. With 2 bases removed from V and 4 bases from J, the gap between germline ends came to 12 bases. CDR1 MNHEY and CDR2 SMNVEV come from the germline V gene (reference sequence). This CDR3 comprises 14 residues. CDR3 DNA sequence: TGTGCCAGCAGTTTACGCAGGGGGAGGTACGAGCAGTACTTC. This gives the protein CASSLRRGRYEQYF.

This clone was counted once. This chain links TRBV7-3 with TRBJ2-5; 12 bases align to TRBD2. This CDR3 is 17 amino acids long. Trimming took 1 base from V and 5 from J; bases not matched to a gene: 8. Germline-derived CDR1 and CDR2 are SGHTA and FQGTGA. This CDR3 reads CASSLRVTSGGAETQYF. CDR3 in DNA: TGTGCCAGCAGCTTAAGGGTGACTAGCGGGGGAGCGGAGACCCAGTACTTC. Complete variable domain (other parts from reference TRBV7-3 and TRBJ2-5): GAGVSQTPSNKVTEKGKYVELRCDPISGHTALYWYRQSLGQGPEFLIYFQGTGAADDSGLPNDRFFAVRPEGSVSTLKIQRTERGDSAVYLCASSLRVTSGGAETQYFGPGTRLLVL.

V is TRBV11-2 and J is TRBJ2-1; the match to TRBD2 covers 8 bases. Germline CDR1 is SGHAT and CDR2 is FQNNGV. Losses at the gene ends were 1 base for V and 8 bases for J; bases not matched to a gene: 4. CDR3 length equals 14 residues. The CDR3 is CASSLAGGPYEQFF. CDR3 coding DNA: TGTGCCAGCAGCTTAGCGGGGGGGCCCTATGAGCAGTTCTTC.

CDR3 amino acids: CASSEGVSGYTF. The CDR3 DNA reads as TGTGCCAGCAGTGAAGGTGTGAGCGGCTACACCTTC. The chain couples TRBV2 to TRBJ1-2; D is unresolved. Trimming left V 1 base short and J 8 bases short, with 8 bases between. Germline V gene sequence: CDR1 SNHLY, CDR2 FYNNEI. This CDR3 is built from 12 residues.

The rearrangement joins TRBV7-6 to TRBJ1-1; 8 positions match TRBD1. The CDR3 consists of 16 residues. The junction had 14 bases not matched to a gene; V was cut back by 5 bases and J by 6 bases. CDR1 is SGHVS, CDR2 FNYEAQ, per germline. The CDR3 DNA follows: TGTGCCAGCAGCCAAGGGCCGGGACAGGCGGTCGCTGAAGCTTTCTTT. It translates to CASSQGPGQAVAEAFF.

The table lists this clone with a count of one. This chain uses TRBV9 with TRBJ2-7; TRBD2 might be the D (7 bases). The V gene lost 4 bases and the J gene lost 3 bases, with 17 bases spanning the gap. This CDR3 is built from 15 residues. CDR1 and CDR2 (germline): SGDLS, YYNGEE. CDR3 region: CASSPEGGTLYEQYF. For the CDR3, the DNA is TGTGCCAGCAGCCCCGAGGGGGGGACCCTCTACGAGCAGTACTTC.

This chain joins TRBV29-1 and TRBJ1-5; D is ambiguous. This CDR3 has 13 amino acids. V gave up 1 base and J gave up 5 bases, with 9 bases separating them. The V gene's germline CDR1 is SQVTM and CDR2 ANQGSEA. The CDR3 reads CSVEVHGDQPQHF. CDR3 sequence (DNA): TGCAGCGTTGAAGTTCACGGGGATCAGCCCCAGCATTTT.

V and J are TRBV27 and TRBJ2-2; D may be TRBD1 (5 bases). Trimming removed 7 bases at V and 0 bases at J, with 12 bases between. The CDR3 totals 15 residues. Per germline, CDR1 MNHEY and CDR2 SMNVEV (reference sequence). CDR3 sequence: CASKQGRANTGELFF. The CDR3 bases are TGTGCCAGCAAGCAGGGTCGCGCGAACACCGGGGAGCTGTTTTTT.

The chain couples TRBV7-3 to TRBJ2-1, with TRBD2 matching over 12 bases. V was clipped by 4 bases and J by 0 bases; unmatched bases: 4. This CDR3 has 17 amino acids. CDR1 is SGHTA and CDR2 is FQGTGA in the germline V gene. The CDR3 region is CASSSPTSGGSYNEQFF. The CDR3 region has the DNA TGTGCCAGCAGCTCCCCGACTAGCGGGGGCTCCTACAATGAGCAGTTCTTC.

This chain connects TRBV15 to TRBJ2-7; 7 nucleotides line up with TRBD1. This CDR3 region has 14 residues. Germline CDR1 and CDR2: LNHNV and YYDKDF (reference sequence). With V trimmed by 4 bases and J by 2 bases, 5 bases remained unmatched. The CDR3: CATSIRDRAYEQYF. The DNA for the CDR3 is TGTGCCACCAGCATCCGGGACAGAGCCTACGAGCAGTACTTC. The whole variable domain, remainder taken from reference TRBV15 and TRBJ2-7, is DAMVIQNPRYQVTQFGKPVTLSCSQTLNHNVMYWYQQKSSQAPKLLFHYYDKDFNNEADTPDNFQSRRPNTSFCFLDIRSPGLGDTAMYLCATSIRDRAYEQYFGPGTRLTVT.

In this sample, this clone turned up once. The rearrangement joins TRBV5-1 to TRBJ2-1, with D possibly being TRBD2 (5 bases). Germline assignment: CDR1 SGHRS and CDR2 YFSETQ. This CDR3 is built from 13 residues. Deletions cut 4 bases from V and 8 bases from J, with 13 bases between. In DNA, the CDR3 is TGCGCCAGCAGCATTGGAGGAATCGATGAGCAGTTCTTC. It encodes CASSIGGIDEQFF. Variable domain in full (rest from reference TRBV5-1 and TRBJ2-1): KAGVTQTPRYLIKTRGQQVTLSCSPISGHRSVSWYQQTPGQGLQFLFEYFSETQRNKGNFPGRFSGRQFSNSRSEMNVSTLELGDSALYLCASSIGGIDEQFFGPGTRLTVL.

The chain couples TRBV3-1 (or the pseudogene TRBV3-2) to TRBJ2-3; 8 nucleotides match TRBD1. CDR1 LGHDT and CDR2 YNNKEL come from the germline V gene (reference sequence). V lost 0 bases to trimming and J lost 1 base; unmatched junction nucleotides: 3. This CDR3 is 16 amino acids long. CDR3 residues: CASSQDRGLRTDTQYF. CDR3 nucleotides: TGTGCCAGCAGCCAAGACAGGGGGCTTCGCACAGATACGCAGTATTTT.

V is TRBV2 and J is TRBJ2-7; 9 nucleotides line up with TRBD1. V lost 8 bases to trimming and J lost 0 bases; unmatched junction nucleotides: 14. Germline V gives CDR1 SNHLY, CDR2 FYNNEI. The CDR3 sequence is 17 residues long. The CDR3 protein is CASAEQGALFPSYEQYF. The CDR3 region has the DNA TGTGCCAGCGCGGAACAGGGGGCGCTCTTCCCCTCCTACGAGCAGTACTTC.

The chain carries TRBV3-1 (or the pseudogene TRBV3-2) and TRBJ2-3; 12 nucleotides align to TRBD2. V lost 1 base and J lost 7; bases outside the gene matches: 6. The germline CDR1 and CDR2 sequences are LGHDT and YNNKEL (reference sequence). The CDR3 spans 16 residues. The CDR3 coding sequence is TGTGCCAGCAGCCAAGGGGCTAGCGGGGGGGCCTATACGCAGTATTTT. It encodes CASSQGASGGAYTQYF.

CDR3: CASSLGAGMNTEAFF. The CDR3 region has the DNA TGTGCCAGCAGCTTAGGCGCAGGTATGAACACTGAAGCTTTCTTT. The chain is built from TRBV11-3 and TRBJ1-1; D remains unclear. The germline V gene encodes CDR1 SGHNT and CDR2 YENEEA. Trimming cost V 1 base and J 0 bases, with 9 bases left between them. The CDR3 sequence is 15 residues long. Variable domain in full (rest from reference TRBV11-3 and TRBJ1-1): EAGVVQSPRYKIIEKKQPVAFWCNPISGHNTLYWYLQNLGQGPELLIRYENEEAVDDSQLPKDRFSAERLKGVDSTLKIQPAELGDSAVYLCASSLGAGMNTEAFFGQGTRLTVV.

The chain recombines TRBV5-1 with TRBJ2-1; D is uncertain. This CDR3 region has 15 residues. V lost 1 base and J lost 5, with 13 bases in between. Per germline, CDR1 SGHRS and CDR2 YFSETQ. The CDR3 protein is CASSLLGERNNEQFF. The CDR3 DNA reads as TGCGCCAGCAGCTTGCTGGGTGAGAGGAACAATGAGCAGTTCTTC.

The chain couples TRBV24-1 to TRBJ2-7, with 9 bases that match TRBD1. The junction had 14 bases not matched to a gene; V was cut back by 8 bases and J by 4 bases. The CDR3 spans 16 residues. The V gene's germline CDR1 is KGHDR and CDR2 SFDVKD. The CDR3 nucleotides read TGTGCCACCATCATAAATCCCGGGACAGGGCCATACGAGCAGTACTTC. Translation: CATIINPGTGPYEQYF.

The rearrangement links TRBV11-2 to TRBJ2-5; 8 nucleotides match TRBD2. Germline assignment: CDR1 SGHAT and CDR2 FQNNGV. V trimming: 3 bases; J trimming: 3 bases; junction bases outside the gene matches: 6. CDR3 length equals 15 residues. CDR3 protein: CASSFAGGEKETQYF. The CDR3 DNA is TGTGCCAGCAGCTTCGCCGGGGGGGAAAAAGAGACCCAGTACTTC. Combining the CDR3 with reference TRBV11-2 and TRBJ2-5 gives the whole variable domain EAGVAQSPRYKIIEKRQSVAFWCNPISGHATLYWYQQILGQGPKLLIQFQNNGVVDDSQLPKDRFSAERLKGVDSTLKIQPAKLEDSAVYLCASSFAGGEKETQYFGPGTRLLVL.

The V and J genes are TRBV5-4 and TRBJ2-5; TRBD1 matches at 7 bases. CDR1 and CDR2 (germline): SGHNT, YYREEE (reference sequence). The CDR3 has 14 residues. Trimming cost V 0 bases and J 3 bases; bases outside gene matches: 2. CDR3 coding DNA: TGTGCCAGCAGCTTGGAGGGACAGAAAGAGACCCAGTACTTC. Encoded protein: CASSLEGQKETQYF.

The chain combines TRBV19 with TRBJ1-2; D is possibly TRBD1 (6 bases). CDR3 size: 14 residues. Trimming stripped 3 bases from V and 2 bases from J, with 10 bases between. Germline V lookup: CDR1 LNHDA, CDR2 SQIVND (reference sequence). The CDR3 loop reads CASSIRDTNYGYTF. CDR3 nucleotide sequence: TGTGCCAGTAGTATCCGGGACACCAACTATGGCTACACCTTC.

This rearrangement joins TRBV10-1 to TRBJ1-2; possible D gene TRBD1, 6 bases. The CDR3 contains 15 residues. V was cut by 10 bases and J by 4 bases, with 22 bases left in between. The germline CDR1 and CDR2 sequences are WNHNN and SYGVQD (reference sequence). The CDR3 coding sequence is TGCGCCAAAGATCCCGGGGGGCATCCGGGCTATGGCTACACCTTC. Amino acid sequence: CAKDPGGHPGYGYTF.

The gene calls are TRBV5-8 and TRBJ1-2; TRBD1 might be the D (5 bases). In germline, CDR1 is SGHTS, CDR2 YDEGEE. This CDR3 is built from 14 residues. The ends were cut back, 4 bases at V and 5 bases at J, with 15 bases in the middle. The CDR3 is CASSRPWQGYGYTF. The CDR3 DNA is TGTGCCAGCAGCCGACCATGGCAGGGATATGGCTACACCTTC.

The genes are TRBV5-6 and TRBJ2-7; 11 bases align to TRBD2. This CDR3 is built from 14 residues. The germline V gene has CDR1 SGHDT and CDR2 YYEEEE. V lost 4 bases and J lost 6; bases outside the gene matches: 6. The CDR3 DNA is TGTGCCAGCAGCAGTAGACTAGCGGGGAGCGAGCAGTACTTC. It is translated as CASSSRLAGSEQYF.

Remarks on this clone: The same CDR3 can be traced to other DNA sequences in this sample. V usage is TRBV5-1 and J usage is TRBJ1-5; 8 nucleotides match TRBD1. Germline loops: CDR1 SGHRS, CDR2 YFSETQ. The junction had 1 base not matched to a gene; V was cut back by 2 bases and J by 6 bases. There are 13 residues in the CDR3. CDR3 region: CASSLDRGQPQHF. The CDR3 DNA sequence: TGCGCCAGCAGCTTAGACAGGGGTCAGCCCCAGCATTTT.

The V and J genes are TRBV2 and TRBJ1-2, with 7 nucleotides matching TRBD1. This CDR3 spans 13 amino acids. The germline CDR1 and CDR2 sequences are SNHLY and FYNNEI. The V gene end was trimmed by 9 bases and the J gene end by 4 bases; junction bases not matched to a gene: 8. The CDR3 DNA reads TGTGCCAGTAACAGGGGCACGGGCTATGGCTACACCTTC. Protein sequence: CASNRGTGYGYTF.

In this sample, this clone turned up a few times. This rearrangement joins TRBV6-6 to TRBJ2-5; D not certain. Trimming took off 2 bases at V and 1 base at J, with 8 bases between the two ends. The CDR3 runs to 14 residues. CDR1 is MNHNY, CDR2 SVGAGI, per germline (reference sequence). The CDR3 coding sequence is TGTGCCAGCAGTTACCCGGCGGCCCAAGAGACCCAGTACTTC. Encoded protein: CASSYPAAQETQYF.

The chain has TRBV7-9 and TRBJ1-1; a possible D gene is TRBD1 (6 bases). Germline V gene sequence: CDR1 SEHNR, CDR2 FQNEAQ (reference sequence). Trimming pared 5 bases from V and 5 bases from J, leaving 15 bases between. The CDR3 has 14 residues. The CDR3 loop is CASSPVGGQTEAFF. CDR3 DNA: TGTGCCAGCAGCCCAGTGGGGGGGCAGACTGAAGCTTTCTTT.

Written as DNA, the CDR3 is TGTGCCAGCTCACCACGGCCGGGACAGCGGGACACCGGGGAGCTGTTTTTT. This translates into CASSPRPGQRDTGELFF. The J gene is TRBJ2-2, the V gene TRBV18; D is perhaps TRBD1 (7 bases). CDR1 KGHSH and CDR2 LQKENI come from the germline V gene. The V gene lost 1 base and the J gene lost 3 bases, with 15 bases spanning the gap. The length of the CDR3 is 17 residues. The full variable domain, in which reference TRBV18 and TRBJ2-2 provide the parts outside the CDR3, is NAGVMQNPRHLVRRRGQEARLRCSPMKGHSHVYWYRQLPEEGLKFMVYLQKENIIDESGMPKERFSAEFPKEGPSILRIQQVVRGDSAAYFCASSPRPGQRDTGELFFGEGSRLTVL.

In DNA, the CDR3 is TGTGCCAGCAGCCGCACAGGGATCGATTCACCCCTCCACTTT. It specifies CASSRTGIDSPLHF. The chain is built from TRBV6-5 and TRBJ1-6; D is perhaps TRBD1 (6 bases). The CDR3 is made up of 14 amino acids. Germline loops: CDR1 MNHEY, CDR2 SVGAGI. Trimming took off 6 bases at V and 8 bases at J, with 14 bases between the two ends.

V and J are TRBV6-5 and TRBJ1-5; TRBD1 matches at 7 bases. After removal of 7 bases from V and 9 bases from J, the junction contained 9 bases not matched to a gene. This CDR3 contains 13 residues. Germline assignment: CDR1 MNHEY and CDR2 SVGAGI. This CDR3 reads CASTPGQLPPQHF. CDR3 DNA: TGTGCCAGCACTCCGGGACAGCTACCGCCCCAGCATTTT.

The rearrangement links TRBV10-2 to TRBJ1-5, with D perhaps matching TRBD1 (5 bases). Trimming removed 3 bases at V and 9 bases at J, with 9 bases between. CDR3 length: 12 amino acids. Germline V lookup: CDR1 WSHSY, CDR2 SAAADI. In DNA form, the CDR3 reads TGCGCCAGCAGTGACGAGGGACTGCCCCAGCATTTT. Its translation: CASSDEGLPQHF.